This TCR beta chain was captured in a study of cytomegalovirus exposure and HLA in healthy donors. Study observations and caveats: The investigators catalogued under 200 TCR beta chains as cytomegalovirus-associated.

As for this clone: Its antigen remains unidentified.

13 Jbeta primers and 60 Vbeta primers were used for the PCR. Sequencing was performed with immunoSEQ multiplex PCR; in TCRdb, only in-frame clones are kept and a portion is missing. The table includes some 150,000 clones, roughly 80% detected once. Germline V gene lookup returns CDR1 SEHNR and CDR2 FQNEAQ (reference sequence). Trimming took 3 bases from V and 0 from J, leaving 15 bases between them. CDR3 length equals 17 residues. Sequenced input: PBMCs. This clonotype originated in a woman between 45 and 60 years old in good health and CMV-seronegative. V gene TRBV7-9 combines with J gene TRBJ1-5, with TRBD1 as a possible D gene (5 bases). The DNA for the CDR3 is TGTGCCAGCAGCTTGGGGGGTAAGCGAGATAGCAATCAGCCCCAGCATTTT. The encoded protein is CASSLGGKRDSNQPQHF.